This paragraph reports one T cell receptor beta chain. Its antigen specificity is not known. Per-base qualities were not stored, and no clone one base away is much larger. The method behind the library was the immunoSEQ multiplex PCR assay. About 9.1 x 10^4 TCR templates per sample were assayed on the deep sequencing platform. Genomic DNA extracted from sorted T cells was used for TCRbeta CDR3 sequencing. The paper's data handling went like this. Clonal analysis of TCRbeta CDR3 data was done in the R programming language. Alloreactive CD4+ and CD8+ clones were identified by comparing unstimulated samples to CFSE-low samples taken after the reaction. Regulatory or non-regulatory origin was assigned to alloreactive CD4+ clones by matching of sequences to sorted unstimulated Treg and non-Treg repertoires. The source is immuneACCESS, and TCRdb retained only in-frame sequences with V and J called. Part of the clones is not carried over; for the studies checked, unresolved V genes explain less than half of this, and the remainder is unexplained. D and trimming come from the DNA, and the V and J calls and clone size come from that table. Across this sample there are 50,000 to 55,000 clones, with about 94% seen only once. Approximately 17% of the sample goes to the ten largest clones.

TCRbeta CDR3 sequencing was performed on sorted unstimulated T cells and on proliferating T cells recovered from mixed lymphocyte reactions. Fresh whole blood from nine to eleven HLA-typed healthy donors was used to isolate PBMCs. The CDR3, cysteine through phenylalanine, is 13 amino acids long. Of the read, only the CDR3 DNA is kept; its 39 bases are in frame from base 1. Clipping removes 6 bases from V and 3 bases from J, with 2 as the unmatched junction base count. Sequences SNHLY (CDR1) and FYNNEI (CDR2) are obtained from the germline V gene. The sample originates from a study of siplizumab effects on memory and regulatory T cells (dated by TCRdb to the late 2010s). Some background on the complete study: The effect of the anti-CD2 antibody siplizumab on alloreactive T-cell subsets was examined in allogeneic mixed lymphocyte reactions constructed from human PBMCs. What the work shows at the level of the full study, not this receptor alone: Siplizumab significantly reduced the cumulative frequency of alloreactive sequences traceable to unstimulated CD4+ memory T cells. Greater diversity appeared to be present in unstimulated naive T cells than in memory T cells, and a substantial contribution to the alloresponse seemed to be made by naive cells. No functional confirmation was obtained for the suppressive function of proliferating Tregs from siplizumab cultures. In reactions with siplizumab, an average of approximately 69% of mappable alloreactive CD4+ clones were Treg-derived, compared with 25% to 30% in control reactions. Roughly 80-97% of proliferating CD4+ or CD8+ clones could not be assigned a naive or memory phenotype. Sequences below about 10^-5 frequency were poorly captured, so only a minor fraction of alloreactive clones could be mapped to unstimulated subsets.

The sample was CD8+ T cells sorted from blood. In this chain, TRBV2 is recombined with TRBJ2-7, with 10 middle bases fitting TRBD2. The sequence was obtained from a human donor in good health. Read as DNA, the sequence is TGTGCCAGCAGGCCTAGCGGGAGCTACGAGCAGTACTTC. It codes for CASRPSGSYEQYF.